This TCR beta chain was recovered during a study of blood T cells in healthy people across ages. Trimming took 0 bases from V and 8 from J; bases not matched to a gene: 7. The CDR3 totals 15 residues. CDR1 and CDR2 from the germline V gene are SEHNR and FQNEAQ (reference sequence). This clonotype was seen a few times. The antigen is unknown. The use of a sample-barcoded 5' primer and a J-beta primer mix characterized a second PCR of about 7 to 12 cycles. TCRdb reprocessed the 5' RACE reads via MiXCR and lists one record per CDR3 protein. The table lists about 1.5 million distinct CDR3 sequences, less than 45% of them singletons. Study-wide points: Fewer expanded clones and more diversity marked long-lived versus aged donors.

The V call is TRBV7-9, the J call TRBJ2-1, with 7 bases identical to TRBD2. The specimen sequenced was blood. The TCR comes from a woman aged 18-35 years in good health. The CDR3 loop is CASSLAGLVRDEQFF. CDR3 nucleotides: TGTGCCAGCAGCTTAGCAGGACTAGTCCGCGATGAGCAGTTCTTC.